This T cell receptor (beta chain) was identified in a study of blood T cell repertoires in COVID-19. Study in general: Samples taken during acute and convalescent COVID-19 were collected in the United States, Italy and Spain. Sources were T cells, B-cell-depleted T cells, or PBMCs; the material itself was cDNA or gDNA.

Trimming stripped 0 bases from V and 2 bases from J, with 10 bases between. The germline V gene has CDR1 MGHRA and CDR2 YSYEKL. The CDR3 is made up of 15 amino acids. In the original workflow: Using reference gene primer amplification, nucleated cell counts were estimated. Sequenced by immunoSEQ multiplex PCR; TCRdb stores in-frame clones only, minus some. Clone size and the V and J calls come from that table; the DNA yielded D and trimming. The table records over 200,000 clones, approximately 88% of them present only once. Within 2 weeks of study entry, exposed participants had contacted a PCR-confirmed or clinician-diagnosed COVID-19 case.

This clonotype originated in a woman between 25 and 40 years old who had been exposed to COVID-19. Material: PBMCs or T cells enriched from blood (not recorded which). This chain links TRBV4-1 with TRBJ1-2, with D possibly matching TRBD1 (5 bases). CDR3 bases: TGCGCCAGCAGCCAAGATGGGGCGGGGAACTATGGCTACACCTTC. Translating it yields CASSQDGAGNYGYTF.